These T cell receptor beta chains were read from a single sample in a study of beta chain features in type 1 diabetes. Repertoires were generated with immunoSEQ multiplex PCR, while TCRdb's copy carries only in-frame clones and drops some. Of around 150,000 clones in the sample, over 9% were seen once. Sample: central memory CD4+ T cells from blood. All receptors come from a man younger than 45 with type 1 diabetes. The CDR3 runs from the conserved cysteine through the conserved F or W. Fields, in order: J gene, V gene, clone size, D gene, CDR3 DNA, CDR3 protein. A D gene is named only where the DNA matches it firmly. Expanded clones are given a class, and other clones once, few, many or no size at all.

TRBJ2-6 TRBV28 NA NA TGTGCCAGCAGTAGTTTGGGGCTCAGCTCTGGGGCCAACGTCCTGACTTTC CASSSLGLSSGANVLTF
TRBJ2-5 TRBV15 NA NA TGTGCCACCGGCAAGGGGGTCCAAGAGACCCAGTACTTC CATGKGVQETQYF
TRBJ1-2 TRBV11-2 few NA TGTGCCAGCAGCGCAGGCTACAGGGTCGGGTACACCTTC CASSAGYRVGYTF
TRBJ2-2 TRBV2 NA TRBD1 TGTGCCAGCAGTAGGGACAGCCTCTCGAACACCGGGGAGCTGTTTTTT CASSRDSLSNTGELFF
TRBJ2-3 TRBV14 many NA TGTGCCAGCAGCCAAGGCCAGCACCTAGGGCAGTATTTT CASSQGQHLGQYF
TRBJ2-2 TRBV7-2 NA TRBD1 TGTGCCAGCAGCTTAGGACCTACAGGGGTACAGACCGGGGAGCTGTTTTTT CASSLGPTGVQTGELFF
TRBJ2-7 TRBV7-2 few TRBD2 TGTGCCAGCAGCTTAGAGGCGGGAGAGCTCTACGAGCAGTACTTC CASSLEAGELYEQYF
TRBJ2-7 TRBV5-1 NA NA TGCGCCAGCAGCATAGACAACTCCTACGAGCAGTACTTC CASSIDNSYEQYF
TRBJ2-3 TRBV7-8 few NA TGTGCCAGCAGCTCCGCGTGGGATACGCAGTATTTT CASSSAWDTQYF
TRBJ2-1 TRBV7-9 few NA TGTGCCAGCAGCTCAGTTGGCAATGAGCAGTTCTTC CASSSVGNEQFF
TRBJ2-3 TRBV4-2 few NA TGTGCCAGCAGCCAAGATGACCAGGGGTGGTCAGATACGCAGTATTTT CASSQDDQGWSDTQYF
TRBJ2-6 TRBV5-4 NA TRBD1 TGTGCCAGCAGCATCCGGACAGGGCAAATGACTGGGGCCAACGTCCTGACTTTC CASSIRTGQMTGANVLTF
TRBJ2-7 TRBV7-9 few TRBD1 TGTGCCAGCAGTCATGGACAGGGCGAGCAGTACTTC CASSHGQGEQYF
TRBJ2-1 TRBV11-2 NA NA TGTGCCAGCAGCTTGCCAGGGGTTGGGGAGCAGTTCTTC CASSLPGVGEQFF
TRBJ2-7 TRBV29-1 NA NA TGCAGCGTTGGTAGCCGGCTCTACGAGCAGTACTTC CSVGSRLYEQYF
TRBJ2-2 TRBV2 few NA TGTGCCAGCACTGAGATTAGCCGGGGCACCGGGGAGCTGTTTTTT CASTEISRGTGELFF
TRBJ2-5 TRBV9 few TRBD2 TGTGCCAGCAGTCGACTAGCGGGAGTTCCCCAAGAGACCCAGTACTTC CASSRLAGVPQETQYF
TRBJ2-7 TRBV6-1 NA NA TGTGCCAGCAGTGAAATGAGGGCCTACGAGCAGTACTTC CASSEMRAYEQYF
TRBJ2-2 TRBV4-2 few NA TGTGCCAGCAGCCGAGGACAGATCAACACCGGGGAGCTGTTTTTT CASSRGQINTGELFF
TRBJ1-2 TRBV9 NA NA TGTGCCAGCAGCTCGACGCGGGGAAACTATGGCTACACCTTC CASSSTRGNYGYTF
TRBJ2-7 TRBV28 NA TRBD2 TGTGCCAGCAGTTTATTCGGCGGGAGTGGTTCCTACGAGCAGTACTTC CASSLFGGSGSYEQYF
TRBJ2-1 TRBV2 few NA TGTGCCAGCAGTTCTCTCGGGACTCGCAATGAGCAGTTCTTC CASSSLGTRNEQFF
TRBJ2-1 TRBV5-1 few TRBD1 TGCGCCAGCAGCTCCGGGACAGGGGCGGGGGATGAGCAGTTCTTC CASSSGTGAGDEQFF
TRBJ2-3 TRBV5-1 few TRBD2 TGCGCCAGCAGCGTCGGACTAGCGGGAGGGGCCACAGATACGCAGTATTTT CASSVGLAGGATDTQYF
TRBJ2-7 TRBV30 NA NA TGTGCCTGGAGTGCCGGGACTGCCTACGAGCAGTACTTC CAWSAGTAYEQYF
TRBJ2-7 TRBV5-1 NA NA TGCGCCAGCAGATACAGGACCGGTTTCTACGAGCAGTACTTC CASRYRTGFYEQYF
TRBJ1-1 TRBV9 NA NA TGTGCCAGCAGCGGGCACGAGGATGAAGCTTTCTTT CASSGHEDEAFF
TRBJ1-5 TRBV15 NA NA TGTGCCACCAGCAGAGGGCAGGGGAATCAGCCCCAGCATTTT CATSRGQGNQPQHF
TRBJ2-6 TRBV7-3 few NA TGTGCCAGCAGCTTCGGTCAGGCCAGCTCTGGGGCCAACGTCCTGACTTTC CASSFGQASSGANVLTF
TRBJ2-5 TRBV10-3 few TRBD2 TGTGCCACCCTTTCTGGCTTGGGACTAGCGGGAGGTAACAAAGAGACCCAGTACTTC CATLSGLGLAGGNKETQYF
TRBJ2-1 TRBV18 few TRBD2 TGTGCCAGCTCACCTGCGGGGACTAGCGGACTTAATGAGCAGTTCTTC CASSPAGTSGLNEQFF
TRBJ2-3 TRBV7-9 few TRBD1 TGTGCCAGCAGCTTAGGTAACAGGGGATCAGATACGCAGTATTTT CASSLGNRGSDTQYF
TRBJ1-2 TRBV6-6 NA NA TGTGCCACAAAAGGACTGATTAACTATGGCTACACCTTC CATKGLINYGYTF
TRBJ2-5 TRBV6-1 NA NA TGTGCCAGCAGTGAAGTTCCACTAGCACAAGAGACCCAGTACTTC CASSEVPLAQETQYF
TRBJ1-4 TRBV5-6 few NA TGTGCCAGCAGCTTGGCTTCAGGAGGCGGTGAAAAACTGTTTTTT CASSLASGGGEKLFF
TRBJ2-7 TRBV6-1 NA NA TGTGCCAGCAGTGAAGTCAGGCATTCCTACGAGCAGTACTTC CASSEVRHSYEQYF
TRBJ2-5 TRBV28 NA TRBD2 TGTGCCAGCAGTTTATATGATGGGACTAGTCTTGAGACCCAGTACTTC CASSLYDGTSLETQYF
TRBJ2-4 TRBV7-3 NA NA TGTGCCAGCACACTTCATGGAAACATTCAGTACTTC CASTLHGNIQYF
TRBJ2-7 TRBV19 NA TRBD2 TGTGCCAGTAGTATAGGAGCGGGAGTTGGGTCCTACGAGCAGTACTTC CASSIGAGVGSYEQYF
TRBJ2-7 TRBV7-2 few NA TGTGCCAGCAGCTTAGGTACCTACGAGCAGTACTTC CASSLGTYEQYF
TRBJ2-1 TRBV5-1 NA TRBD2 TGCGCCAGCAGCTTGTCGGGACTAGCGGGGGGGGATGAGCAGTTCTTC CASSLSGLAGGDEQFF